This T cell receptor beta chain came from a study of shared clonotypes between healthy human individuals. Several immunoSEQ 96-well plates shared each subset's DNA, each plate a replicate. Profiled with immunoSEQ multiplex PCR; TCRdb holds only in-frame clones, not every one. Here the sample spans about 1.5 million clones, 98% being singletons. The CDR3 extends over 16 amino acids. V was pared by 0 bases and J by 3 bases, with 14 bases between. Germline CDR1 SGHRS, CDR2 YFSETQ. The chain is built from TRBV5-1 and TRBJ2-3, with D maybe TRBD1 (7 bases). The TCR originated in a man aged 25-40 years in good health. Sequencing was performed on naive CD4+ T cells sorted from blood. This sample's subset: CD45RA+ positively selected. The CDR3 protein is CASSLAAGGGTDTQYF. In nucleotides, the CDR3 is TGCGCCAGCAGCTTGGCGGCAGGGGGAGGAACAGATACGCAGTATTTT.